This T cell receptor beta chain was retrieved from a study of beta chain features in type 1 diabetes. Overall study results and limits: Significant though moderate, a shortening of TCRB CDR3s appeared in all four CD4+ subsets of Type 1 diabetes patients. There were fewer insertions and more deletions at the VDJ junctions of type 1 diabetes patients.

V lost 0 bases to trimming and J lost 4 bases, with 4 bases between them. The CDR3 is 14 amino acids. Germline loops: CDR1 SGHTA, CDR2 FQGNSA. Comment on this clone: Antigen: not known.

As every portion of the isolated RNA was reverse transcribed, the sequencing read expressed TCRB transcripts. Measured with immunoSEQ multiplex PCR; TCRdb has only the in-frame clones, and not every one. The sample consists of some 270,000 clones, approximately 10% of them appearing once. The sequenced material came from naive CD4+ T cells from blood. The clonotype comes from a man in his thirties or forties with type 1 diabetes. The rearrangement uses TRBV7-2 and TRBJ1-6; D uncertain. The CDR3 sequence is CASSLASYNSPLHF. CDR3 bases: TGTGCCAGCAGCTTAGCATCTTATAATTCACCCCTCCACTTT.